This TCR beta chain was recovered during a study of CD8+ T cells in alopecia areata. Study context: Patients in the treated group were given tofacitinib by mouth, 5 to 10 mg twice a day.

RNA was extracted and reverse transcribed into cDNA as the sequencing template. Produced via immunoSEQ multiplex PCR; TCRdb's table is partial and in-frame only. The repertoire includes over 110,000 clones, approximately 50% of them detected once, and 0.99% sits in the top ten. This CDR3 has 15 residues. CDR1 and CDR2 from the germline V gene are GTSNPN and SVGIG (reference sequence). J was trimmed by 5 bases and V by 6 bases; bases with no gene match: 6. Study-level results: Higher clonality than in normal scalp was seen in lesional scalp, especially alopecia totalis/universalis.

Obtained from alopecia areata patients were lesional scalp punch biopsies along with peripheral blood. Cell sorting on a FACSAria was used to separate CD4+ and CD8+ T cells from the PBMCs. In the case of this clone: What it recognizes is unknown.

The clonotype originates from a human donor with alopecia areata. Sequenced here: CD4+ T cells sorted from blood, sampled at week 0. The genes are TRBV30 and TRBJ2-2; TRBD2 aligns across 13 bases. CDR3 region: CACPRGLAGTGELFF. The CDR3 nucleotides read TGTGCCTGCCCCAGGGGACTAGCGGGAACCGGGGAGCTGTTTTTT.